Following are 7 T cell receptor beta chains from one sample sequenced in a study of shared clonotypes between healthy human individuals. Assay: immunoSEQ multiplex PCR; the TCRdb copy retains only in-frame clones and omits some. The table records 2 million to 2.5 million clones, less than 95% of them present only once. The specimen was naive CD4+ T cells from PBMCs. Subset reported: CD45RA+ positively selected. Receptors originate from a man younger than 35 in good health. Some clones in this sample may be carry-over from other donors' samples.

This clone appeared once. V gene TRBV5-6 combines with J gene TRBJ2-2; D is ambiguous. Germline CDR1 is SGHDT and CDR2 is YYEEEE. The CDR3 has 16 residues. V shed 3 bases and J shed 2 bases, with 14 bases lying between them. CDR3 in amino acids: CASSSFSAYNTGELFF. The CDR3, as DNA: TGTGCCAGCAGCTCGTTCAGCGCCTACAACACCGGGGAGCTGTTTTTT.

The chain recombines TRBV28 with TRBJ2-5; D may correspond to TRBD1 or TRBD2 (5 bases each). V lost 1 base, J lost 5 bases, and 11 bases lay in between. The CDR3 sequence is 14 residues long. Germline V gene sequence: CDR1 MDHEN, CDR2 SYDVKM. Here the CDR3 reads CASSLFMGVETQYF. The CDR3 nucleotides read TGTGCCAGCAGTTTATTCATGGGGGTTGAGACCCAGTACTTC.

The chain is built from TRBV6-5 and TRBJ1-1; D is unclear. The CDR3 sequence is 12 residues long. V lost 5 bases and J lost 1, with 5 bases in between. Germline CDR1 reads MNHEY; CDR2 reads SVGAGI. Written as DNA, the CDR3 is TGTGCCAGCAGTGAGGGGAACACTGAAGCTTTCTTT. Its protein is CASSEGNTEAFF.

This rearrangement joins TRBV7-3 to TRBJ2-3, with no clear D. Trimming shortened V by 2 bases and J by 4 bases, and 7 bases separated the two germline ends. The CDR3 consists of 13 residues. Germline V gene sequence: CDR1 SGHTA, CDR2 FQGTGA. CDR3 bases: TGTGCCAGCAGCTTAGTGGCGGCAGATACGCAGTATTTT. Translation gives CASSLVAADTQYF.

The rearrangement links TRBV7-2 to TRBJ2-7; TRBD2 matches 8 bases. Per the germline V gene, CDR1 is SGHTA and CDR2 is FQGNSA. The CDR3 loop spans 16 amino acids. The junction had 8 bases not matched to a gene; V was cut back by 2 bases and J by 2 bases. In DNA, the CDR3 is TGTGCCAGCAGCTTACAAGCTAGCGGGCCTGCCTACGAGCAGTACTTC. Its translation is CASSLQASGPAYEQYF.

The chain joins TRBV5-1 to TRBJ2-2, with 14 bases lining up with TRBD2. Germline assignment: CDR1 SGHRS and CDR2 YFSETQ. This CDR3 is 18 amino acids long. Unmatched junction bases numbered 10, after V lost 4 bases and J lost 5 bases. In DNA, the CDR3 is TGCGCCAGCAGCCCGGCCCCGGGACTAGCGGGAGCAACCGGGGAGCTGTTTTTT. Its translation: CASSPAPGLAGATGELFF. Looking up the rest from reference TRBV5-1 and TRBJ2-2 gives the full variable domain: KAGVTQTPRYLIKTRGQQVTLSCSPISGHRSVSWYQQTPGQGLQFLFEYFSETQRNKGNFPGRFSGRQFSNSRSEMNVSTLELGDSALYLCASSPAPGLAGATGELFFGEGSRLTVL.

This clone has a single count. This chain connects TRBV6-5 to TRBJ2-1; D might be TRBD1 (6 bases). V was pared by 4 bases and J by 3 bases, with 13 bases between. Germline V gene sequence: CDR1 MNHEY, CDR2 SVGAGI. This CDR3 is 15 amino acids long. CDR3 region: CASSLTGQDYNEQFF. For the CDR3, the DNA is TGTGCCAGCAGTTTGACGGGACAAGACTACAATGAGCAGTTCTTC.